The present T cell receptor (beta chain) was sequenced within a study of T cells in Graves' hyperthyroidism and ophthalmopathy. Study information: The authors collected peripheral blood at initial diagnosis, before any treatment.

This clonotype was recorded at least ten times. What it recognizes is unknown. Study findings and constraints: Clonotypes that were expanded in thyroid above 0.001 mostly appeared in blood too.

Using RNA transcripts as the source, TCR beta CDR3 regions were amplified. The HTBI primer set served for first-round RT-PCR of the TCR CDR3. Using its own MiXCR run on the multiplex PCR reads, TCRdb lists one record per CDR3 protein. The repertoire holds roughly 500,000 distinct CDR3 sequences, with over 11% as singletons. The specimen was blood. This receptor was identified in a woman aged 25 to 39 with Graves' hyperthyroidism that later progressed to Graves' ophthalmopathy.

The CDR3 here is CASSFAGSYYGYTF. The DNA for the CDR3 is TGTGCCAGCAGTTTCGCAGGGTCCTACTATGGCTACACCTTC. The chain recombines TRBV27 with TRBJ1-2; a possible D gene is TRBD1 (5 bases). Per the germline V gene, CDR1 is MNHEY and CDR2 is SMNVEV (reference sequence). This CDR3 is built from 14 residues. The V end lost 3 bases, the J end lost 3 bases, and 11 bases lay between the germline ends.